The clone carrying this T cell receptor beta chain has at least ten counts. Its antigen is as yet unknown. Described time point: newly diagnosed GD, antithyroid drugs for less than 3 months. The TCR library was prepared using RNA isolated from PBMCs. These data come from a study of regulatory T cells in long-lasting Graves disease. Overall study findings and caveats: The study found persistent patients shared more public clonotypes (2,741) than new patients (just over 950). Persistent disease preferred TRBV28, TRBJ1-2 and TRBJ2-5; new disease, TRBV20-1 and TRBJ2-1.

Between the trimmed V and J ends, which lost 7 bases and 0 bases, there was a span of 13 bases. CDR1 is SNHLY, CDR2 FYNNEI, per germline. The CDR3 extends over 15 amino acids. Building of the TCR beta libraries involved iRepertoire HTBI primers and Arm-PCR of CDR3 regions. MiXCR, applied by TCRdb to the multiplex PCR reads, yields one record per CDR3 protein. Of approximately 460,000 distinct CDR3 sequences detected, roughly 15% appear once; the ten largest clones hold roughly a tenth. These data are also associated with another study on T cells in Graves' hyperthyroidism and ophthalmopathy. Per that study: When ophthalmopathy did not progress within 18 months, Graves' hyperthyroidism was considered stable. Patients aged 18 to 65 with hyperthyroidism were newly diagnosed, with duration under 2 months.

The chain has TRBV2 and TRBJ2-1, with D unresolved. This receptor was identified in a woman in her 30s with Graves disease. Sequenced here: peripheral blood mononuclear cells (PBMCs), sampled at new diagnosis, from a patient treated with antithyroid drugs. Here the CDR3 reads CASNRADSSYNEQFF. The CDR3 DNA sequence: TGTGCCAGCAATCGGGCGGATAGCTCCTACAATGAGCAGTTCTTC.